Each of the 15 T cell receptor beta chains below was sequenced from the same sample in a study of blood T cell repertoires in COVID-19. Produced via immunoSEQ multiplex PCR; TCRdb's table is partial and in-frame only. The sample consists of 150,000 to 200,000 clones, roughly 82% of them appearing once. The specimen was PBMCs or T cells enriched from blood (not recorded which). All receptors derive from an older woman with acute COVID-19.

The CDR3 region is CAAYATNEKLFF. The CDR3 DNA reads TGTGCCGCCTACGCAACTAATGAAAAACTGTTTTTT. The V gene is TRBV30, the J gene TRBJ1-4, with no clear D. Trimming took 8 bases from V and 0 from J, leaving 7 bases between them. Germline values: CDR1 GTSNPN, CDR2 SVGIG (reference sequence). This CDR3 comprises 12 residues. The whole variable domain, filled in from reference TRBV30 and TRBJ1-4, reads SQTIHQWPATLVQPVGSPLSLECTVEGTSNPNLYWYRQAAGRGLQLLFYSVGIGQISSEVPQNLSASRPQDRQFILSSKKLLLSDSGFYLCAAYATNEKLFFGSGTQLSVL.

V gene TRBV2 combines with J gene TRBJ1-5, with D maybe TRBD1 (6 bases). V lost 3 bases and J 0 bases, leaving 15 bases between the germline ends. The CDR3 length is 17 residues. Germline values: CDR1 SNHLY, CDR2 FYNNEI. Here the CDR3 DNA reads TGTGCCAGCAGTGAGTTTGGACAGTTATATAGCAATCAGCCCCAGCATTTT. Translated: CASSEFGQLYSNQPQHF. Full variable domain (rest looked up from reference TRBV2 and TRBJ1-5): EPEVTQTPSHQVTQMGQEVILRCVPISNHLYFYWYRQILGQKVEFLVSFYNNEISEKSEIFDDQFSVERPDGSNFTLKIRSTKLEDSAMYFCASSEFGQLYSNQPQHFGDGTRLSIL.

This clone was recorded only once. V usage is TRBV6-2 or TRBV6-3 and J usage is TRBJ1-2, with a possible D match to TRBD1 (5 bases). The germline V and J ends were trimmed by 2 bases and 5 bases, with 15 bases remaining between them. The germline V gene has CDR1 MNHEY and CDR2 SVGEGT. CDR3 size: 15 residues. This chain's CDR3 is CASSYVDSFGYGYTF. CDR3 DNA: TGTGCCAGCAGTTACGTCGACAGCTTTGGGTATGGCTACACCTTC.

The V gene is TRBV6-5, the J gene TRBJ1-1; no clear D. The CDR3 covers 11 residues. V dropped 8 bases and J dropped 11 bases, with 15 bases sitting between them. Germline V lookup: CDR1 MNHEY, CDR2 SVGAGI. As DNA, the CDR3 is TGTGCCAGCTCGACACAGTTTGACGCTTTCTTT. As protein: CASSTQFDAFF.

The CDR3 DNA reads TGTGCCAGCAGCTTAGCGGGGGGGGTCGCCTACGAGCAGTACTTC. This sequence encodes CASSLAGGVAYEQYF. The chain combines TRBV7-2 with TRBJ2-7, with 7 bases aligning to TRBD2. The germline V gene has CDR1 SGHTA and CDR2 FQGNSA. The trim removed 0 bases at V and 2 bases at J, leaving 4 bases unmatched. The CDR3 runs to 15 residues.

This sequence joins TRBV2 and TRBJ2-1, with D possibly matching TRBD1 (6 bases). Between the trimmed V and J ends, which lost 4 bases and 6 bases, there was a span of 16 bases. The CDR3 contains 15 residues. From germline, CDR1 is SNHLY and CDR2 FYNNEI. The CDR3 loop is CASSGHQGLGNEQFF. Here the CDR3 DNA reads TGTGCCAGCAGTGGGCACCAGGGGCTGGGCAATGAGCAGTTCTTC.

This chain connects TRBV7-2 to TRBJ2-7; TRBD1 is a possible D gene (6 bases). The CDR3 runs 15 residues. Trimming took off 6 bases at V and 2 bases at J, with 17 bases between the two ends. Germline CDR1 is SGHTA and CDR2 is FQGNSA. CDR3 in DNA: TGTGCCAGCAGGAAAACAGGGAATGGTCCCTACGAGCAGTACTTC. Translation: CASRKTGNGPYEQYF.

The sample holds many counts of this clone. V is TRBV4-1 and J is TRBJ1-1, with a weak D call TRBD1 (6 bases). V lost 1 base and J 0 bases, leaving 9 bases between the germline ends. The CDR3 length is 15 residues. Germline CDR1 and CDR2: MGHRA and YSYEKL. The CDR3 coding sequence is TGCGCCAGCAGCCAAGCACAGGGCGTGAACACTGAAGCTTTCTTT. The encoded protein is CASSQAQGVNTEAFF.

This clone has more than one count but fewer than ten. This chain uses TRBV13 with TRBJ2-3, with 9 bases aligning to TRBD2. Unmatched junction bases numbered 5, after V lost 1 base and J lost 6 bases. CDR1 and CDR2 from the germline V gene are PRHDT and FYEKMQ (reference sequence). This CDR3 has 15 residues. The chain's CDR3 is CASSLARGGLDTQYF. The DNA of the CDR3 is TGTGCCAGCAGCTTAGCGCGGGGGGGCTTGGATACGCAGTATTTT.

The count of this clone is one. The chain joins TRBV5-1 to TRBJ1-6; a weak D match, TRBD1 (5 bases). Trimming shortened V by 3 bases and J by 5 bases, and 12 bases separated the two germline ends. The CDR3 runs to 15 residues. The germline CDR1 and CDR2 sequences are SGHRS and YFSETQ. The DNA of the CDR3 is TGCGCCAGCAGCTCGGCCGGACATAATAATTCACCCCTCCACTTT. Protein product: CASSSAGHNNSPLHF.

This clone showed up just once. The gene calls are TRBV5-1 and TRBJ1-3; unclear D gene. CDR1 is SGHRS and CDR2 is YFSETQ in the germline V gene. V gave up 8 bases and J gave up 4 bases, with 7 bases separating them. The CDR3 runs 11 residues. DNA for the CDR3: TGCGCCAGTGGAGCAGGAAACACCATATATTTT. It codes for CASGAGNTIYF.

This chain connects TRBV11-3 to TRBJ2-6; D is uncertain. The V end lost 1 base, the J end lost 4 bases, and 5 bases lay between the germline ends. Per germline, CDR1 SGHNT and CDR2 YENEEA. CDR3 length equals 14 residues. The CDR3 is CASSLGRGANVLTF. The DNA for the CDR3 is TGTGCCAGCAGCTTAGGCCGGGGGGCCAACGTCCTGACTTTC. Together with reference TRBV11-3 and TRBJ2-6, the CDR3 gives the full variable domain: EAGVVQSPRYKIIEKKQPVAFWCNPISGHNTLYWYLQNLGQGPELLIRYENEEAVDDSQLPKDRFSAERLKGVDSTLKIQPAELGDSAVYLCASSLGRGANVLTFGAGSRLTVL.

This chain joins TRBV4-1 and TRBJ1-1; D is ambiguous. The germline V gene has CDR1 MGHRA and CDR2 YSYEKL. This CDR3 spans 15 amino acids. Deletions cut 0 bases from V and 8 bases from J, with 16 bases between. This chain's CDR3 is CASSQETRIGNEAFF. The CDR3 nucleotides are TGCGCCAGCAGCCAAGAAACTAGGATAGGGAACGAAGCTTTCTTT.

The chain couples TRBV19 to TRBJ2-2, with 8 bases that match TRBD1. The length of the CDR3 is 15 residues. The V gene end was trimmed by 3 bases and the J gene end by 1 base; junction bases not matched to a gene: 1. Germline assignment: CDR1 LNHDA and CDR2 SQIVND (reference sequence). For the CDR3, the DNA is TGTGCCAGTAGTATTGGGACAGGGAACACCGGGGAGCTGTTTTTT. It yields the protein CASSIGTGNTGELFF.

This clone was observed a single time. This rearrangement joins TRBV4-1 to TRBJ1-2, with 8 bases matching TRBD1. This CDR3 has 15 amino acids. Germline trimming cut 4 bases from V and 8 bases from J; bases unmatched to any gene: 12. Germline CDR1 MGHRA, CDR2 YSYEKL. CDR3 loop: CASSPGQGEFRGYTF. The DNA for the CDR3 is TGCGCCAGCAGCCCAGGACAGGGAGAATTTAGGGGCTACACCTTC.